These T cell receptor beta chains were read from a single sample in a study of blood T cell repertoires in COVID-19. Clones were read by immunoSEQ multiplex PCR, and TCRdb kept only the in-frame ones, dropping some. The sample holds 140,000 to 150,000 clones; around 81% are singletons and the top ten take approximately 8.2%. The sequencing sample was made of peripheral blood. Every receptor here comes from a human donor in a cohort sampled during active COVID-19. Both conserved end residues are part of each CDR3. Each record gives: D gene, V gene, J gene, CDR3 protein. A D gene is named only where the DNA matches it firmly.

d_gene: TRBD1; v_gene: TRBV6-5; j_gene: TRBJ1-1; CDR3aa: CASNRQGDTEAFF
d_gene: TRBD1; v_gene: TRBV15; j_gene: TRBJ1-2; CDR3aa: CATSRDSAGGYGYTF
d_gene: TRBD2; v_gene: TRBV9; j_gene: TRBJ2-1; CDR3aa: CASSSYSGSGDEQFF
d_gene: NA; v_gene: TRBV4-3; j_gene: TRBJ1-2; CDR3aa: CASSQELQGSFGYTF
d_gene: TRBD2; v_gene: TRBV4-2; j_gene: TRBJ2-2; CDR3aa: CASSQGGLAYTGELFF
d_gene: NA; v_gene: TRBV19; j_gene: TRBJ1-6; CDR3aa: CAAGTHNSPLHF
d_gene: NA; v_gene: TRBV3-1/TRBV3-2; j_gene: TRBJ2-2; CDR3aa: CASSPEALDSPSNGELFF
d_gene: NA; v_gene: TRBV7-9; j_gene: TRBJ1-5; CDR3aa: CASSLEGDQPQHF
d_gene: NA; v_gene: TRBV15; j_gene: TRBJ1-5; CDR3aa: CATSRDRSLNQPQHF
d_gene: TRBD1; v_gene: TRBV5-6; j_gene: TRBJ1-4; CDR3aa: CASRVTGGDEKLFF
d_gene: NA; v_gene: TRBV5-1; j_gene: TRBJ1-2; CDR3aa: CASSSQGNYGYTF
d_gene: NA; v_gene: TRBV6-5; j_gene: TRBJ2-7; CDR3aa: CASKGQASSYEQYF
d_gene: NA; v_gene: TRBV28; j_gene: TRBJ2-7; CDR3aa: CASSFQGEQYF
d_gene: TRBD1; v_gene: TRBV6-2/TRBV6-3; j_gene: TRBJ1-2; CDR3aa: CASSYTTGANYGYTF